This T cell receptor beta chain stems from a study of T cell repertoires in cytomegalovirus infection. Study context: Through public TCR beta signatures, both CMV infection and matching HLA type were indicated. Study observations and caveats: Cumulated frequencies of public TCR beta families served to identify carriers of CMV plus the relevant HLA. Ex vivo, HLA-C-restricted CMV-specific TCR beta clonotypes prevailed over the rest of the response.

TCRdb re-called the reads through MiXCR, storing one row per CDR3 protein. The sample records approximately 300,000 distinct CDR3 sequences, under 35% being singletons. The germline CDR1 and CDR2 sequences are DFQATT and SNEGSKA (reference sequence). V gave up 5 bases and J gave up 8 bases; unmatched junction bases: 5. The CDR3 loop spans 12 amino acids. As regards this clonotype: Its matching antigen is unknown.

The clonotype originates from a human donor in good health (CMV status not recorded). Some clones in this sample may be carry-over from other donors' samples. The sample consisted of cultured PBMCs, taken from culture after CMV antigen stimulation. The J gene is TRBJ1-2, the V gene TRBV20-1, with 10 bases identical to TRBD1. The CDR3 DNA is TGCAGTGCTCGACAGGGGGCTGGAGGCTACACCTTC. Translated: CSARQGAGGYTF.